Each of the 14 T cell receptor beta chains below was sequenced from the same sample in a study of T cell responses to AZD1222 COVID-19 vaccine (dated by TCRdb to about 2021). The time point label of this sample denotes: about 28 days (+/-7) after the second vaccine dose. Library preparation used the immunoSEQ multiplex PCR assay. The source is immuneACCESS, and TCRdb retained only in-frame sequences with V and J called. Part of the clones is not carried over; for the studies checked, unresolved V genes explain less than half of this, and the remainder is unexplained. Across this sample there are approximately 81,000 clones, with roughly four fifths seen only once. The ten largest clonotypes hold about 1.3% of the sample. The sequencing used peripheral blood, collected 28 days after the second AZD1222 dose. Receptor source: an adult who received the AZD1222 COVID-19 vaccine.

This clone was found a few times. The chain recombines TRBV3-1 (or the pseudogene TRBV3-2) with TRBJ1-3, with D tentatively TRBD1 (5 bases). The CDR3 length is 17 residues. Germline CDR1 and CDR2: LGHDT and YNNKEL (reference sequence). The V end was cut by 0 bases, the J end by 1 base, with 13 bases between. The CDR3 region has the DNA TGTGCCAGCAGCCAAGAATTTTTCAGACAGTCTGGAAACACCATATATTTT. It specifies CASSQEFFRQSGNTIYF.

This chain connects TRBV18 to TRBJ1-5, with D perhaps TRBD1 (5 bases). Trimming took off 8 bases at V and 6 bases at J, with 17 bases between the two ends. The CDR3 consists of 14 residues. From germline, CDR1 is KGHSH and CDR2 LQKENI. CDR3 nucleotide sequence: TGTGCCAGCGAATCGGGGCAGGGCAGTCAGCCCCAGCATTTT. Amino acid sequence: CASESGQGSQPQHF. The full variable domain, rest sourced from reference TRBV18 and TRBJ1-5, is NAGVMQNPRHLVRRRGQEARLRCSPMKGHSHVYWYRQLPEEGLKFMVYLQKENIIDESGMPKERFSAEFPKEGPSILRIQQVVRGDSAAYFCASESGQGSQPQHFGDGTRLSIL.

The genes are TRBV5-1 and TRBJ2-2; 10 nucleotides align to TRBD1. Per germline, CDR1 SGHRS and CDR2 YFSETQ. V lost 4 bases to trimming and J lost 1 base; unmatched junction nucleotides: 4. The CDR3 spans 16 residues. In DNA, the CDR3 is TGCGCCAGCAGCGCCGACAGGGGGCAGAACACCGGGGAGCTGTTTTTT. It codes for CASSADRGQNTGELFF. The full variable domain, rest sourced from reference TRBV5-1 and TRBJ2-2, is KAGVTQTPRYLIKTRGQQVTLSCSPISGHRSVSWYQQTPGQGLQFLFEYFSETQRNKGNFPGRFSGRQFSNSRSEMNVSTLELGDSALYLCASSADRGQNTGELFFGEGSRLTVL.

V and J are TRBV3-1 (or the pseudogene TRBV3-2) and TRBJ1-1; a weak D match, TRBD1 (6 bases). The CDR3 has 14 residues. In germline, CDR1 is LGHDT, CDR2 YNNKEL (reference sequence). Trimming pared 4 bases from V and 1 base from J, leaving 10 bases between. CDR3 amino acids: CASSPGAPNTEAFF. The CDR3 DNA sequence: TGTGCCAGCAGCCCAGGGGCGCCGAACACTGAAGCTTTCTTT.

The J gene is TRBJ1-5, the V gene TRBV3-1 (or the pseudogene TRBV3-2); the match to TRBD1 covers 7 bases. Germline CDR1 reads LGHDT; CDR2 reads YNNKEL (reference sequence). This CDR3 has 19 amino acids. Trimming at V came to 0 bases and at J to 3 bases, leaving 14 bases not matched to a gene. CDR3 in amino acids: CASSQEGRDSRGFNQPQHF. The CDR3 nucleotides read TGTGCCAGCAGCCAAGAGGGACGGGACAGTCGGGGGTTCAATCAGCCCCAGCATTTT.

The rearrangement links TRBV5-5 to TRBJ2-3; D gene ambiguous. The CDR3 is 17 amino acids. The V end was cut by 3 bases, the J end by 1 base, with 18 bases between. Germline V gives CDR1 SGHKS, CDR2 YYEKEE (reference sequence). The CDR3 sequence: CASSYRSRRSGTDTQYF. CDR3 DNA sequence: TGTGCCAGCAGCTACCGGAGCAGGAGAAGCGGCACAGATACGCAGTATTTT. Drawing the rest from reference TRBV5-5 and TRBJ2-3, the complete variable domain is DAGVTQSPTHLIKTRGQQVTLRCSPISGHKSVSWYQQVLGQGPQFIFQYYEKEERGRGNFPDRFSARQFPNYSSELNVNALLLGDSALYLCASSYRSRRSGTDTQYFGPGTRLTVL.

The genes are TRBV6-5 and TRBJ1-1, with D perhaps matching TRBD1 (5 bases). The CDR3 runs to 14 residues. Trimming removed 3 bases from V and 5 bases from J, with 13 bases in between. From germline, CDR1 is MNHEY and CDR2 SVGAGI. The CDR3 here is CASSYDQGGTEAFF. The CDR3 DNA sequence: TGTGCCAGCAGTTATGACCAGGGAGGAACTGAAGCTTTCTTT.

The J gene is TRBJ1-2, the V gene TRBV19; D is ambiguous. In germline, CDR1 is LNHDA, CDR2 SQIVND (reference sequence). V lost 4 bases and J lost 2, with 11 bases in between. There are 14 residues in the CDR3. The DNA for the CDR3 is TGTGCCAGTAGTACCCTGAGGAGCAACTATGGCTACACCTTC. Its translation: CASSTLRSNYGYTF.

CDR3 DNA sequence: TGCGCCAGCAGCTTGGCCATGAGGACATTGTTGGGCACCGGGGAGCTGTTTTTT. Protein product: CASSLAMRTLLGTGELFF. The chain combines TRBV5-1 with TRBJ2-2, with a tentative D call TRBD1 (5 bases). This CDR3 is built from 18 residues. Germline loops: CDR1 SGHRS, CDR2 YFSETQ. Trimming shortened V by 0 bases and J by 4 bases, and 19 bases separated the two germline ends.

This chain links TRBV5-4 with TRBJ1-2; 10 nucleotides line up with TRBD1. The CDR3 is 15 amino acids. Germline V gene data show CDR1 as SGHNT and CDR2 as YYREEE (reference sequence). Trimming at V came to 3 bases and at J to 4 bases, leaving 6 bases not matched to a gene. CDR3 nucleotides: TGTGCCAGCAGCTCAGGGACAGGGGTTATCTATGGCTACACCTTC. This translates into CASSSGTGVIYGYTF.

V is TRBV7-2 and J is TRBJ1-3; D is undetermined. V was shortened by 3 bases and J by 0 bases, with 6 bases between the two germline ends. The length of the CDR3 is 14 residues. CDR1 is SGHTA, CDR2 FQGNSA, per germline. CDR3 region: CASSFKSSGNTIYF. In DNA, the CDR3 is TGTGCCAGCAGCTTTAAGAGCTCTGGAAACACCATATATTTT.

The chain uses TRBV19 and TRBJ1-4; 8 nucleotides line up with TRBD1. The CDR3 covers 13 residues. The junction had 2 bases not matched to a gene; V was cut back by 4 bases and J by 7 bases. The germline V gene has CDR1 LNHDA and CDR2 SQIVND (reference sequence). The CDR3 DNA follows: TGTGCCAGTAGTAGGACAGGGTTTGAAAAACTGTTTTTT. Residues: CASSRTGFEKLFF.

This chain links TRBV4-2 with TRBJ2-1; D perhaps matches TRBD2 (5 bases). The V end was cut by 6 bases, the J end by 0 bases, with 12 bases between. CDR1 LGHNA and CDR2 YNFKEQ come from the germline V gene. This CDR3 contains 15 residues. CDR3 protein: CASRRERSSYNEQFF. The CDR3 region has the DNA TGTGCCAGCAGGAGGGAGCGGAGCTCCTACAATGAGCAGTTCTTC.

The chain couples TRBV28 to TRBJ2-2, with TRBD2 identical over 9 bases. CDR3 size: 15 residues. Germline CDR1 MDHEN, CDR2 SYDVKM. Trimming at V came to 7 bases and at J to 4 bases, leaving 7 bases not matched to a gene. The CDR3 region has the DNA TGTGCCAGCACCGTGGGACTAGCTCGCACCGGGGAGCTGTTTTTT. This gives the protein CASTVGLARTGELFF.